This T cell receptor beta chain stems from a study of siplizumab effects on memory and regulatory T cells. In the case of this clone: Its antigen remains unidentified.

Findings and limits, study-wide: No naive or memory phenotype could be assigned to roughly 75-95% of proliferating clones. Proliferating Tregs in siplizumab cultures were never verified as suppressive. Sequences that were alloreactive and traceable to unstimulated CD4+ memory cells were significantly reduced by siplizumab. Naive T cells appeared more varied than memory cells and looked like key alloresponse contributors.

Here immunoSEQ multiplex PCR was the method, and the copy in TCRdb shows in-frame clones only, minus some. The table has tens of thousands of clones, about 90% seen once. The CDR3 runs to 14 residues. The germline V gene encodes CDR1 SEHNR and CDR2 FQNEAQ (reference sequence). The V and J ends lost 5 bases and 1 base, in that order; junction bases with no gene match: 4. The TCR sequence derives from a human donor in good health. Sequencing was performed on CD8+ T cells sorted from blood. The gene calls are TRBV7-9 and TRBJ1-1, with 7 bases identical to TRBD1. The chain's CDR3 is CASSPDRANTEAFF. In DNA form, the CDR3 reads TGTGCCAGCAGCCCCGACAGGGCGAACACTGAAGCTTTCTTT.